The clone carrying this TCR beta chain was found many times. Sequenced by immunoSEQ multiplex PCR; TCRdb stores in-frame clones only, minus some. The table includes 40,000 to 50,000 clones, around four fifths detected once. The data were obtained in a study of T cell changes during pregnancy in multiple sclerosis. The CDR3 is 15 residues long. Germline V gene lookup returns CDR1 SGHRS and CDR2 YFSETQ. With 7 bases clipped from V and 3 bases from J, the junction kept 11 bases outside the gene matches. This rearrangement joins TRBV5-1 to TRBJ2-7; 9 bases agree with TRBD1. The sample consisted of CD4+ T cells from peripheral blood mononuclear cells, taken before pregnancy. This clonotype was obtained from a female donor with multiple sclerosis, enrolled in a pregnancy study. The CDR3 nucleotides are TGCGCCAGCTTTTATCTTCCGGGACAGGGCTACGAGCAGTACTTC. Translated, it gives CASFYLPGQGYEQYF.